This section outlines one T cell receptor (beta chain) sequence together with its context. Its antigen is undetermined. Reverse transcription of all isolated RNA meant that expressed TCRB transcripts were sequenced. The method was immunoSEQ multiplex PCR; TCRdb's version includes in-frame clones alone and lacks a portion of them. Found here are a few hundred thousand clones, roughly 13% of them singletons; the top ten hold approximately 0.02%. This specimen comes from a study of beta chain features in type 1 diabetes. Whole-study findings and limits: Equally in patients and controls, shorter templates might have been favored by PCR. Moderately but significantly shorter TCRB CDR3s were found in Type 1 diabetes patients in all four CD4+ subsets. The study found fewer insertions and more deletions at VDJ junctions in type 1 diabetes patients.

Germline CDR1 and CDR2: SGHTA and FQGNSA. The CDR3 has 19 amino acids. The V and J ends lost 2 bases and 5 bases, in that order; junction bases with no gene match: 11. This rearrangement joins TRBV7-2 to TRBJ2-5, with TRBD2 identical over 16 bases. The source of this sequence is a man between 25 and 39 years old with type 1 diabetes. Sequencing used naive CD4+ T cells from blood. The CDR3: CASSLLGTSGRASVETQYF. The CDR3 bases are TGTGCCAGCAGCTTATTGGGGACTAGCGGGAGGGCCAGCGTGGAGACCCAGTACTTC.